The clone carrying this T cell receptor (beta chain) was picked up a small number of times. As originally analysed: Reference gene primer amplification yielded estimated nucleated cell counts. Clones were sequenced by immunoSEQ multiplex PCR, and TCRdb holds only the in-frame ones, with some missing. For V, J and clone size, that table is used; D and trimming come from the DNA. The repertoire holds around 250,000 clones, with about nine tenths as singletons. Trimming shortened V by 2 bases and J by 3 bases, and 8 bases separated the two germline ends. The CDR3 sequence is 13 residues long. Looked up from germline, CDR1 is SGHDT and CDR2 is YYEEEE. The data were obtained in a study of blood T cell repertoires in COVID-19.

The chain combines TRBV5-6 with TRBJ1-2; D may be TRBD1 (6 bases). Sequencing was done on a sample of peripheral blood. The sequence came from a woman under 40 with active or convalescent COVID-19. In nucleotides, the CDR3 is TGTGCCAGCAGCTTACGACAGGACTATGGCTACACCTTC. Its protein is CASSLRQDYGYTF.